This TCR beta chain was documented in a study of blood T cell repertoires in COVID-19. Generated by immunoSEQ multiplex PCR, the TCRdb table keeps only in-frame clones and is missing some. Here the sample spans about 300,000 clones, roughly 80% being singletons. Sequenced material: peripheral blood. This receptor was identified in a human donor with COVID-19, enrolled during active disease. The donor label of this sample is uncertain.

CDR3 residues: CASSPIPPGTQYF. CDR3 coding DNA: TGTGCCAGCAGTCCTATCCCCCCCGGTACGCAGTATTTT. The chain links TRBV27 to TRBJ2-3; D not certain. Germline CDR1 MNHEY, CDR2 SMNVEV (reference sequence). V dropped 5 bases and J dropped 8 bases, with 14 bases sitting between them. The CDR3 loop spans 13 amino acids.